The 21 T cell receptor beta chains below all came from one sample that was sequenced in a study of blood T cell repertoires in COVID-19. TCRdb keeps only in-frame clones here, not all; method: immunoSEQ multiplex PCR. The sample lists about 140,000 clones, around 86% occurring once. Material for sequencing was PBMCs or T cells enriched from blood (not recorded which). These receptors were obtained from a man between 60 and 70 years old who had recovered from COVID-19.

This chain connects TRBV5-5 to TRBJ1-1; perhaps TRBD1 as D (5 bases). In germline, CDR1 is SGHKS, CDR2 YYEKEE (reference sequence). V lost 3 bases and J lost 1, with 10 bases in between. The CDR3 is 14 amino acids. The DNA of the CDR3 is TGTGCCAGCAGCTCGGAGGGGAGGAACACTGAAGCTTTCTTT. This codes for CASSSEGRNTEAFF.

The chain employs TRBV12-3 or TRBV12-4 and TRBJ2-1, with D unresolved. The CDR3 runs 11 residues. V lost 5 bases and J 9 bases, leaving 8 bases between the germline ends. CDR3 in amino acids: CASSPPSEQFF. Here the CDR3 DNA reads TGTGCCAGCAGTCCCCCTTCTGAGCAGTTCTTC.

This clone appeared a few times. V is TRBV2 and J is TRBJ1-1; D is perhaps TRBD1 (6 bases). This CDR3 is built from 14 residues. Trimming removed 6 bases at V and 1 base at J, with 12 bases between. In germline, CDR1 is SNHLY, CDR2 FYNNEI. DNA for the CDR3: TGTGCCAGCAGAGAGACAGGTGGGAACACTGAAGCTTTCTTT. Its translation: CASRETGGNTEAFF.

This clone was picked up one time. This chain uses TRBV18 with TRBJ1-6, with TRBD1 identical over 7 bases. Trimming took 3 bases from V and 8 from J; bases not matched to a gene: 10. The CDR3 sequence is 16 residues long. Germline assignment: CDR1 KGHSH and CDR2 LQKENI. CDR3 sequence reads: CASSPRQGGLDSPLHF. The CDR3 coding sequence is TGTGCCAGCTCACCCCGACAGGGCGGTTTAGATTCACCCCTCCACTTT. The full variable domain, completed using reference TRBV18 and TRBJ1-6, is NAGVMQNPRHLVRRRGQEARLRCSPMKGHSHVYWYRQLPEEGLKFMVYLQKENIIDESGMPKERFSAEFPKEGPSILRIQQVVRGDSAAYFCASSPRQGGLDSPLHFGNGTRLTVT.

This clone was seen a handful of times. This rearrangement joins TRBV27 to TRBJ1-6; TRBD1 might be the D (6 bases). The V and J ends lost 5 bases and 10 bases respectively, with 15 bases between them. Germline CDR1 MNHEY, CDR2 SMNVEV (reference sequence). This CDR3 spans 14 amino acids. CDR3 sequence reads: CASSPQGPESPLHF. The DNA of the CDR3 is TGTGCCAGCAGTCCACAGGGTCCGGAATCACCCCTCCACTTT.

V is TRBV10-2 and J is TRBJ2-1; 9 bases agree with TRBD2. With V trimmed by 9 bases and J by 8 bases, 14 bases remained unmatched. This CDR3 contains 15 residues. Per the germline V gene, CDR1 is WSHSY and CDR2 is SAAADI. CDR3 sequence: CASGGSGTSRHEQFF. The CDR3 DNA reads TGCGCCAGTGGGGGGTCCGGGACTAGCAGGCATGAGCAGTTCTTC.

The V call is TRBV10-3, the J call TRBJ1-1; D unresolved. CDR1 and CDR2 (germline): ENHRY, SYGVKD. The V and J ends lost 4 bases and 4 bases respectively, with 10 bases between them. CDR3 length equals 13 residues. The CDR3 reads CAISGIGGTEAFF. The CDR3 region has the DNA TGTGCCATCAGTGGGATTGGAGGCACTGAAGCTTTCTTT.

This clone was counted only a few times. Other DNA sequences from this sample encode an identical CDR3 as well. The chain joins TRBV11-2 to TRBJ2-1; D is undetermined. The V and J ends lost 3 bases and 4 bases respectively, with 4 bases between them. The length of the CDR3 is 12 residues. CDR1 and CDR2 from the germline V gene are SGHAT and FQNNGV. The CDR3 here is CASSFGYNEQFF. In DNA, the CDR3 is TGTGCCAGCAGCTTCGGTTACAATGAGCAGTTCTTC. Looking up the rest from reference TRBV11-2 and TRBJ2-1 gives the full variable domain: EAGVAQSPRYKIIEKRQSVAFWCNPISGHATLYWYQQILGQGPKLLIQFQNNGVVDDSQLPKDRFSAERLKGVDSTLKIQPAKLEDSAVYLCASSFGYNEQFFGPGTRLTVL.

This chain links TRBV15 with TRBJ2-7; TRBD1 matches at 9 bases. CDR1 is LNHNV and CDR2 is YYDKDF in the germline V gene (reference sequence). There are 14 residues in the CDR3. With V trimmed by 5 bases and J by 4 bases, 6 bases remained unmatched. CDR3 loop: CATSPDRGNYEQYF. In nucleotides, the CDR3 is TGTGCCACCAGCCCGGACAGGGGAAATTACGAGCAGTACTTC. Drawing the rest from reference TRBV15 and TRBJ2-7, the complete variable domain is DAMVIQNPRYQVTQFGKPVTLSCSQTLNHNVMYWYQQKSSQAPKLLFHYYDKDFNNEADTPDNFQSRRPNTSFCFLDIRSPGLGDTAMYLCATSPDRGNYEQYFGPGTRLTVT.

The rearrangement joins TRBV3-1 (or the pseudogene TRBV3-2) to TRBJ2-2; 8 positions match TRBD1. CDR1 and CDR2 from the germline V gene are LGHDT and YNNKEL (reference sequence). This CDR3 has 16 amino acids. The V and J ends lost 1 base and 4 bases, in that order; junction bases with no gene match: 5. CDR3 sequence reads: CASSQGTGSTTGELFF. DNA for the CDR3: TGTGCCAGCAGCCAAGGGACAGGGAGTACCACCGGGGAGCTGTTTTTT.

The rearrangement joins TRBV15 to TRBJ2-5, with 7 bases matching TRBD2. Germline CDR1 LNHNV, CDR2 YYDKDF (reference sequence). V lost 3 bases and J lost 0; bases outside the gene matches: 10. The CDR3 length is 17 residues. The CDR3 reads CATSSEGGPRNQETQYF. CDR3 coding DNA: TGTGCCACCAGCAGTGAGGGAGGGCCCCGGAACCAAGAGACCCAGTACTTC.

The chain is built from TRBV14 and TRBJ1-2, with D perhaps matching TRBD1 (5 bases). The V end was cut by 0 bases, the J end by 6 bases, with 11 bases between. Germline loops: CDR1 SGHDN, CDR2 FVKESK. CDR3 length: 14 residues. DNA of the CDR3: TGTGCCAGCAGCCAAGAGGGACTACGGGATGGCTACACCTTC. Translating it yields CASSQEGLRDGYTF.

V and J are TRBV10-3 and TRBJ2-5; TRBD1 agrees at 10 bases. V shed 6 bases and J 5 bases; nucleotides not matched to a gene: 6. This CDR3 region has 14 residues. The germline V gene encodes CDR1 ENHRY and CDR2 SYGVKD. The CDR3 DNA follows: TGTGCCATCAGCAGACAGGGGGCGGGGGAGACCCAGTACTTC. It is translated as CAISRQGAGETQYF.

This clone was found a few times. The chain recombines TRBV6-5 with TRBJ2-7, with a possible D match to TRBD1 (5 bases). This CDR3 is built from 14 residues. V gave up 7 bases and J gave up 4 bases, with 17 bases separating them. Germline assignment: CDR1 MNHEY and CDR2 SVGAGI. The CDR3 DNA sequence: TGTGCCAGCACACGGACATCCTCCGGATACGAGCAGTACTTC. Translated: CASTRTSSGYEQYF.

V gene TRBV3-1 (or the pseudogene TRBV3-2) combines with J gene TRBJ1-1; 7 positions agree with TRBD1. V trimming: 4 bases; J trimming: 7 bases; junction bases outside the gene matches: 9. The CDR3 covers 14 residues. CDR1 and CDR2 (germline): LGHDT, YNNKEL (reference sequence). The CDR3 coding sequence is TGTGCCAGCAGCCTCCGGGACAGAGGTGGTGAAGCTTTCTTT. Amino acids: CASSLRDRGGEAFF.

The V call is TRBV29-1, the J call TRBJ2-1, with D possibly being TRBD2 (5 bases). Germline V gene data show CDR1 as SQVTM and CDR2 as ANQGSEA. V shed 4 bases and J shed 1 base, with 14 bases lying between them. CDR3 size: 15 residues. Here the CDR3 DNA reads TGCAGCGTTGCACTACCCGGGGTTTCCTACAATGAGCAGTTCTTC. As protein: CSVALPGVSYNEQFF.

This chain connects TRBV18 to TRBJ1-1, with D perhaps matching TRBD1 (5 bases). This CDR3 has 13 residues. Germline V lookup: CDR1 KGHSH, CDR2 LQKENI. Trimming took 6 bases from V and 1 from J, leaving 9 bases between them. The CDR3 is CASSLQGNTEAFF. In nucleotides, the CDR3 is TGTGCCAGCTCCCTCCAGGGGAACACTGAAGCTTTCTTT.

The chain links TRBV19 to TRBJ1-1, with D possibly matching TRBD1 (5 bases). Germline-derived CDR1 and CDR2 are LNHDA and SQIVND (reference sequence). Trimming left V 5 bases short and J 5 bases short, with 21 bases between. The CDR3 spans 16 residues. The CDR3: CASSLSAGPGVTEAFF. CDR3 in DNA: TGTGCCAGTAGTCTTTCCGCGGGGCCCGGGGTGACTGAAGCTTTCTTT.

The chain links TRBV14 to TRBJ2-1, with 11 positions matching TRBD2. Trimming cost V 3 bases and J 4 bases; bases outside gene matches: 8. The length of the CDR3 is 17 residues. Germline loops: CDR1 SGHDN, CDR2 FVKESK. The CDR3 DNA sequence: TGTGCCAGCAGCCAGCCCCCGGTAGCGGGGGGGTACAATGAGCAGTTCTTC. Translated, it gives CASSQPPVAGGYNEQFF.

J is TRBJ2-7 and V is TRBV21-1; the listed D gene, TRBD1, was not tested against the DNA. TRBV21-1 is flagged as a pseudogene. The CDR3 contains 19 residues. The CDR3: CASSRRDRKRVAVTYEQYF. The CDR3 nucleotides are TGTGCCAGCAGCCGCCGGGACAGGAAACGGGTAGCGGTGACCTACGAGCAGTACTTC.

Points on this clone: At one boundary the junction diverges from the germline segment, which might be a read error. The chain carries TRBV7-7 and TRBJ2-5; weak D call: TRBD1 (5 bases). The germline CDR1 and CDR2 sequences are SSHAT and FNYEAQ (reference sequence). CDR3 length: 14 amino acids. The CDR3, as DNA: TGTGCTAGCAGCCCAGGGTTAGGGGTTGAGACCCAGTACTTC. This sequence encodes CASSPGLGVETQYF.